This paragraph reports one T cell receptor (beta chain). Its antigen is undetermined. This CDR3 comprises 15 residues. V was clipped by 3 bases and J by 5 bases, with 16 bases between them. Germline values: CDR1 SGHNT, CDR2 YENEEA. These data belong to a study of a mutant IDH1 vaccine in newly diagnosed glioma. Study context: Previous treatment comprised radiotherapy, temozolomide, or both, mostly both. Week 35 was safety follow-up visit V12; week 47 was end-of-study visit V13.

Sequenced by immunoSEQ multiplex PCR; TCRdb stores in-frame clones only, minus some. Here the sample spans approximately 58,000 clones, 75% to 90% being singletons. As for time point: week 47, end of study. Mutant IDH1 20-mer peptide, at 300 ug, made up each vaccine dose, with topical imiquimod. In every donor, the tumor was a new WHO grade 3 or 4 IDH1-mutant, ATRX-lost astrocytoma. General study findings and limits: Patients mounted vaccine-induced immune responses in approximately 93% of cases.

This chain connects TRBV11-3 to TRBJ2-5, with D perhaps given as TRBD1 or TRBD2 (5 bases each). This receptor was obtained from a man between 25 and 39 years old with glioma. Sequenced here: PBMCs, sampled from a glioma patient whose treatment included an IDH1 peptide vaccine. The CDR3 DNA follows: TGTGCCAGCAGCTTGTCGCCTGGGGGTCTGGAGACCCAGTACTTC. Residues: CASSLSPGGLETQYF.